This T cell receptor (beta chain) is drawn from a study of beta chain features in type 1 diabetes. As for the study in general: Patients and healthy donors were similar in age, gender and cell yields.

CDR3 size: 15 residues. The V gene's germline CDR1 is SGHNT and CDR2 YYREEE (reference sequence). V shed 4 bases and J shed 0 bases, with 10 bases lying between them. This clone appeared a few times. Expressed TCRB transcripts were sequenced because the isolated RNA had all been reverse transcribed beforehand. Some clones are missing from TCRdb's copy, which holds only in-frame ones; the method was immunoSEQ multiplex PCR. The table shows 390,000 or so clones, with approximately 14% occurring only once. The chain recombines TRBV5-4 with TRBJ2-2; D is possibly TRBD1 (6 bases). The sequenced sample consisted of naive CD4+ T cells from blood. The source of this sequence is a man aged 25 to 45 in good health. CDR3 bases: TGTGCCAGCAGCATACAGGGTGCGAACACCGGGGAGCTGTTTTTT. The encoded protein is CASSIQGANTGELFF.